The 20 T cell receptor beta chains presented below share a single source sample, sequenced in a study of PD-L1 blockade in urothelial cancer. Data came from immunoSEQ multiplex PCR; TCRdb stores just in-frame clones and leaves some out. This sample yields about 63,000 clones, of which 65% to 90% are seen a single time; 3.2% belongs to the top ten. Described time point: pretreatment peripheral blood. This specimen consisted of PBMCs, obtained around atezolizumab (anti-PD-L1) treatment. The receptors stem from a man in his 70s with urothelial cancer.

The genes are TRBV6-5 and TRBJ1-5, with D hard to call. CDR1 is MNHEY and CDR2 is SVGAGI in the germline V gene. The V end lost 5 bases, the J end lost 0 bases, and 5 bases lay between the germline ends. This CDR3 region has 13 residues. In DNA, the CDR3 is TGTGCCAGCAGTCCCAATAGCAATCAGCCCCAGCATTTT. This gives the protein CASSPNSNQPQHF.

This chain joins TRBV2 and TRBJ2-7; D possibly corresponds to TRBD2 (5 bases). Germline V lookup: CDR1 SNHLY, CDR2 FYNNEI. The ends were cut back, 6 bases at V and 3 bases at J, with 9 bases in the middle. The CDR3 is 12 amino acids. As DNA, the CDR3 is TGTGCCAGCAGACTAGACCTCTACGAGCAGTACTTC. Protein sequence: CASRLDLYEQYF.

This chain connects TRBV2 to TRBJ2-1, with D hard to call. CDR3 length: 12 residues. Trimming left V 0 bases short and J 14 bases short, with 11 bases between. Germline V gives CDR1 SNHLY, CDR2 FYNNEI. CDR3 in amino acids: CASSEALRVKFF. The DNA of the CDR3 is TGTGCCAGCAGTGAAGCGCTTCGAGTTAAGTTCTTC.

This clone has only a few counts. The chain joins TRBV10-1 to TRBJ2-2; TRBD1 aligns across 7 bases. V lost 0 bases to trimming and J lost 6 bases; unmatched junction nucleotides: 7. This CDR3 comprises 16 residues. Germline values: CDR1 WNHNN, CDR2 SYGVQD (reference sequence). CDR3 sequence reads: CASSESSTGVSGELFF. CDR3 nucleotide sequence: TGCGCCAGCAGTGAGTCGAGCACAGGGGTTTCCGGGGAGCTGTTTTTT.

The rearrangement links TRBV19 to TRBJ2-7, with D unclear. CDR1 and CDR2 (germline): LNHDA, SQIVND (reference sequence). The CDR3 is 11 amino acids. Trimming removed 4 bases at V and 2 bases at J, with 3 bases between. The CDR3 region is CASSTAYEQYF. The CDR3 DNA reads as TGTGCCAGTAGTACAGCCTACGAGCAGTACTTC.

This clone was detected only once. As DNA, the CDR3 is TGTGCCAGCAGCTTGCAGGGATCCTACGAGCAGTACTTC. Translated: CASSLQGSYEQYF. The rearrangement uses TRBV5-4 and TRBJ2-7, with D possibly matching TRBD1 (5 bases). The length of the CDR3 is 13 residues. V lost 1 base to trimming and J lost 1 base, with 6 bases between them. Germline lookup yields CDR1 SGHNT and CDR2 YYREEE (reference sequence).

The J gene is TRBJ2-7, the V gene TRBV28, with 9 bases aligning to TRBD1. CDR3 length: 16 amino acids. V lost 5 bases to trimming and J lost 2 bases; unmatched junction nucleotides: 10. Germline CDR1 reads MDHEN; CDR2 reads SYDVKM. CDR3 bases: TGTGCCAGCAGTGGGGGGACAGGGCCCATAACCTACGAGCAGTACTTC. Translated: CASSGGTGPITYEQYF.

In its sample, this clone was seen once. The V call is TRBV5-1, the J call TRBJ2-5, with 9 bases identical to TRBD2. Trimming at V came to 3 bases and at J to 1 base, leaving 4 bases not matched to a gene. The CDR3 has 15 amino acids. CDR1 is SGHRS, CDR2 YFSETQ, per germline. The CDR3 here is CASSSSGRLQETQYF. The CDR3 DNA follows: TGCGCCAGCAGCTCCAGCGGGAGGCTCCAAGAGACCCAGTACTTC.

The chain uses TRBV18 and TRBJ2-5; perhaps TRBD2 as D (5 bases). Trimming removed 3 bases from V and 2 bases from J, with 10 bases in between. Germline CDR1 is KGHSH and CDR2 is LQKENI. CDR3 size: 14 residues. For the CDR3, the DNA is TGTGCCAGCTCACCGAGGGCGGATCAAGAGACCCAGTACTTC. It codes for CASSPRADQETQYF.

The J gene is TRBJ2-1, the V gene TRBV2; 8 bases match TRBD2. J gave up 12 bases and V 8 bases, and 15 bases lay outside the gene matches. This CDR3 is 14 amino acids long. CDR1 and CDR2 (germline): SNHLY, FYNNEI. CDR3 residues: CASFSGIQPVGQFF. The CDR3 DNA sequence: TGTGCCAGCTTTAGCGGGATTCAACCAGTCGGGCAGTTCTTC.

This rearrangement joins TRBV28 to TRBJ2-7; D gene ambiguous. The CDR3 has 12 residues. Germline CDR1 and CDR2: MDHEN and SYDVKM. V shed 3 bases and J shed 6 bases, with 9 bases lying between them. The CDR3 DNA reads TGTGCCAGCAGTTTTGGCACGGGCGAGCAGTACTTC. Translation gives CASSFGTGEQYF.

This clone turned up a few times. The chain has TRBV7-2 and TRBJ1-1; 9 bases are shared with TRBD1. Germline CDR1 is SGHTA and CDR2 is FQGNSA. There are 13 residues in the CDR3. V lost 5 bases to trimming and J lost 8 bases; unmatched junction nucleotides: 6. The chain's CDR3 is CASSPQGQGEAFF. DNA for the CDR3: TGTGCCAGCAGCCCACAGGGACAGGGCGAAGCTTTCTTT.

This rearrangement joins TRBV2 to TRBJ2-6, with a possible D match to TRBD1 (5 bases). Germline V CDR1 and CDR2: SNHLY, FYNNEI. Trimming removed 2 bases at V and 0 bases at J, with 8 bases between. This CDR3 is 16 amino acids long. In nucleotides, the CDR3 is TGTGCCAGCAGTGAACAGGGTAACTCTGGGGCCAACGTCCTGACTTTC. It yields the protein CASSEQGNSGANVLTF. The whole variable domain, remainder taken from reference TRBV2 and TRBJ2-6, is EPEVTQTPSHQVTQMGQEVILRCVPISNHLYFYWYRQILGQKVEFLVSFYNNEISEKSEIFDDQFSVERPDGSNFTLKIRSTKLEDSAMYFCASSEQGNSGANVLTFGAGSRLTVL.

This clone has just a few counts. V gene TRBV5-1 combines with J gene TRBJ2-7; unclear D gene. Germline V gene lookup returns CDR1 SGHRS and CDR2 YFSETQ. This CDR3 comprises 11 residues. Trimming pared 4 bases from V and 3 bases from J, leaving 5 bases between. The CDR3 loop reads CASSPGYEQYF. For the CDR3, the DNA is TGCGCCAGCAGCCCGGGCTACGAGCAGTACTTC. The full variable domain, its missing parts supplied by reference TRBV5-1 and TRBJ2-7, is KAGVTQTPRYLIKTRGQQVTLSCSPISGHRSVSWYQQTPGQGLQFLFEYFSETQRNKGNFPGRFSGRQFSNSRSEMNVSTLELGDSALYLCASSPGYEQYFGPGTRLTVT.

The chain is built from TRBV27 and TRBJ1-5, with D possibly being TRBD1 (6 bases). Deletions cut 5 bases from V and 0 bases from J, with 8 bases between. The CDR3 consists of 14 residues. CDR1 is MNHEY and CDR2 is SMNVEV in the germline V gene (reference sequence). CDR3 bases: TGTGCCAGCAGTACAGGGAGTAGCAATCAGCCCCAGCATTTT. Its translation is CASSTGSSNQPQHF.

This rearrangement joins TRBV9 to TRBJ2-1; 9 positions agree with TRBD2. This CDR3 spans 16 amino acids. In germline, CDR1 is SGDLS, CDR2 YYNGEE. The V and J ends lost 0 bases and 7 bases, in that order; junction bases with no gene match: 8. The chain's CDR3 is CASSVVPLAGNNEQFF. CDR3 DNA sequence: TGTGCCAGCAGCGTAGTGCCGCTAGCGGGAAATAATGAGCAGTTCTTC.

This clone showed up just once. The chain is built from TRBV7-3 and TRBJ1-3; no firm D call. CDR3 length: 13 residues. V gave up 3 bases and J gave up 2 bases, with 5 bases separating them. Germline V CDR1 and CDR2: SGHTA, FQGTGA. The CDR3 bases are TGTGCCAGCAGCTTTGGAGCTGGAAACACCATATATTTT. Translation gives CASSFGAGNTIYF.

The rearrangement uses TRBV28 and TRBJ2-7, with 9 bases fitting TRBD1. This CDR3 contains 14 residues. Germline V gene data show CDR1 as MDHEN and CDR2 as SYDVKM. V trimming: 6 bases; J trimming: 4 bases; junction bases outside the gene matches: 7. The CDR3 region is CASRTQGAGYEQYF. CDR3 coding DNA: TGTGCCAGCAGGACACAGGGGGCGGGGTACGAGCAGTACTTC.

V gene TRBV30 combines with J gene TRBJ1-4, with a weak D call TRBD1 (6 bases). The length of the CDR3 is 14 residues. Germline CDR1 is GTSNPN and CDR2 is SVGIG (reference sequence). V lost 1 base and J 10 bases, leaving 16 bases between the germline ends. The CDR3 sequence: CAWSANRAEGKLFF. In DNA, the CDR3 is TGTGCCTGGAGTGCTAACAGGGCAGAAGGAAAACTGTTTTTT.

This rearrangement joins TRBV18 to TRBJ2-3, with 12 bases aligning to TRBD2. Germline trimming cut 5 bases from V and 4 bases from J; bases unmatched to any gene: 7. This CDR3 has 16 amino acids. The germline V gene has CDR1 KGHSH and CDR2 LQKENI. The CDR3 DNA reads TGTGCCAGCTCATCCCGACTAGCGGGAGAGTCAGATACGCAGTATTTT. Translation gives CASSSRLAGESDTQYF. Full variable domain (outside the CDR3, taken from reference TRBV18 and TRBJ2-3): NAGVMQNPRHLVRRRGQEARLRCSPMKGHSHVYWYRQLPEEGLKFMVYLQKENIIDESGMPKERFSAEFPKEGPSILRIQQVVRGDSAAYFCASSSRLAGESDTQYFGPGTRLTVL.